The 25 T cell receptor beta chains reported below all come from one sample, sequenced in a study of CD8 T cell repertoires and HIV-1 epitope variants. This table comes from immunoSEQ multiplex PCR, and its TCRdb copy is limited to in-frame clones, with some not included. Of about 90,000 clones detected, roughly four fifths appear once; the ten largest clones hold around 25%. Sequencing was done on a sample of uncultured baseline CD8+ T cells from peripheral blood mononuclear cells (PBMCs). These receptors originate from a male donor with HIV.

The rearrangement links TRBV30 to TRBJ1-4; D uncertain. CDR1 is GTSNPN and CDR2 is SVGIG in the germline V gene (reference sequence). This CDR3 spans 13 amino acids. Trimming cost V 5 bases and J 2 bases, with 9 bases left between them. CDR3: CAWSRGTNEKLFF. The CDR3 DNA sequence: TGTGCCTGGTCCCGGGGTACTAATGAAAAACTGTTTTTT.

This clone was counted a few times. The CDR3 DNA follows: TGCGCCAGCAGCCTTCGTTTTGCGGGTAACTATGGCTACACCTTC. Its protein product is CASSLRFAGNYGYTF. The V gene is TRBV4-1, the J gene TRBJ1-2; no definite D call. The CDR3 is 15 amino acids. The germline V and J ends were trimmed by 4 bases and 1 base, with 13 bases remaining between them. Germline V gene data show CDR1 as MGHRA and CDR2 as YSYEKL.

The chain joins TRBV7-8 to TRBJ1-2; TRBD1 might be the D (6 bases). Germline CDR1 reads SGHVS; CDR2 reads FQNEAQ. The ends were cut back, 1 base at V and 14 bases at J, with 14 bases in the middle. This CDR3 contains 12 residues. CDR3 loop: CASSLDRAAGTF. The CDR3 DNA reads as TGTGCCAGCAGCTTAGACAGGGCCGCGGGGACCTTC.

This chain uses TRBV9 with TRBJ1-1; 7 bases align to TRBD1. Per germline, CDR1 SGDLS and CDR2 YYNGEE. This CDR3 spans 14 amino acids. V lost 3 bases to trimming and J lost 4 bases; unmatched junction nucleotides: 6. CDR3 bases: TGTGCCAGCAGCGCGACAGGGAGAGGCACTGAAGCTTTCTTT. It codes for CASSATGRGTEAFF.

The chain employs TRBV10-3 and TRBJ2-2, with 7 nucleotides matching TRBD1. With V trimmed by 0 bases and J by 7 bases, 8 bases remained unmatched. From germline, CDR1 is ENHRY and CDR2 SYGVKD. This CDR3 spans 16 amino acids. This CDR3 is CAISESQDRQGGELFF. The CDR3 DNA sequence: TGTGCCATCAGTGAGTCCCAGGACAGGCAGGGCGGGGAGCTGTTTTTT.

The gene calls are TRBV28 and TRBJ2-3, with D perhaps matching TRBD1 or TRBD2 (5 bases each). The ends were cut back, 5 bases at V and 8 bases at J, with 23 bases in the middle. Per the germline V gene, CDR1 is MDHEN and CDR2 is SYDVKM. The CDR3 spans 16 residues. The CDR3 region has the DNA TGTGCCAGCAGTGCCACCGGGACGGAGACCTCAGGTACGCAGTATTTT. Translating gives CASSATGTETSGTQYF.

The rearrangement links TRBV7-9 to TRBJ2-2, with D perhaps TRBD1 or TRBD2 (5 bases each). The CDR3 is made up of 16 amino acids. Trimming removed 5 bases at V and 6 bases at J, with 19 bases between. In germline, CDR1 is SEHNR, CDR2 FQNEAQ (reference sequence). Written as DNA, the CDR3 is TGTGCCAGCAGCCTCGCACGGGGCCCTTTGGCCGGGGAGCTGTTTTTT. Protein product: CASSLARGPLAGELFF. The entire variable domain, with the rest obtained from reference TRBV7-9 and TRBJ2-2, is as follows: DTGVSQNPRHKITKRGQNVTFRCDPISEHNRLYWYRQTLGQGPEFLTYFQNEAQLEKSRLLSDRFSAERPKGSFSTLEIQRTEQGDSAMYLCASSLARGPLAGELFFGEGSRLTVL.

The J gene is TRBJ1-3, the V gene TRBV9; D is ambiguous. Trimming removed 2 bases from V and 0 bases from J, with 9 bases in between. CDR3 length: 15 residues. Germline-derived CDR1 and CDR2 are SGDLS and YYNGEE. The CDR3, as DNA: TGTGCCAGCAGCGTCGGAGGTTTCTCTGGAAACACCATATATTTT. Its translation is CASSVGGFSGNTIYF.

V gene TRBV28 combines with J gene TRBJ2-7; 7 bases align to TRBD1. After removal of 3 bases from V and 4 bases from J, the junction contained 9 bases not matched to a gene. This CDR3 has 15 residues. Germline loops: CDR1 MDHEN, CDR2 SYDVKM. CDR3 in DNA: TGTGCCAGCAGTTTTGTCCGGGACAGAAGATACGAGCAGTACTTC. Its translation is CASSFVRDRRYEQYF.

This clone came up once. The rearrangement joins TRBV4-2 to TRBJ2-3, with TRBD2 matching over 12 bases. The V gene end was trimmed by 5 bases and the J gene end by 5 bases; junction bases not matched to a gene: 8. The CDR3 runs 16 residues. Germline V gene sequence: CDR1 LGHNA, CDR2 YNFKEQ. CDR3 region: CASSGTSGPGGDTQYF. CDR3 sequence (DNA): TGTGCCAGCAGCGGGACTAGCGGGCCCGGGGGAGATACGCAGTATTTT.

V gene TRBV10-1 combines with J gene TRBJ1-1, with a weak D call TRBD1 (5 bases). In germline, CDR1 is WNHNN, CDR2 SYGVQD (reference sequence). The CDR3 is 15 amino acids. Trimming shortened V by 3 bases and J by 4 bases, and 15 bases separated the two germline ends. Here the CDR3 reads CASSEEVGAGTEAFF. The CDR3 coding sequence is TGCGCCAGCAGTGAAGAAGTAGGGGCAGGCACTGAAGCTTTCTTT.

V and J are TRBV2 and TRBJ1-2; D gene unclear. Per germline, CDR1 SNHLY and CDR2 FYNNEI. The CDR3 has 13 amino acids. The V gene lost 1 base and the J gene lost 7 bases, with 10 bases spanning the gap. CDR3: CASSEEQNIGYTF. DNA of the CDR3: TGTGCCAGCAGTGAAGAGCAAAACATTGGCTACACCTTC. Variable domain in full (rest from reference TRBV2 and TRBJ1-2): EPEVTQTPSHQVTQMGQEVILRCVPISNHLYFYWYRQILGQKVEFLVSFYNNEISEKSEIFDDQFSVERPDGSNFTLKIRSTKLEDSAMYFCASSEEQNIGYTFGSGTRLTVV.

The rearrangement joins TRBV7-3 to TRBJ1-1; the match to TRBD1 covers 9 bases. Trimming cost V 5 bases and J 9 bases; bases outside gene matches: 10. This CDR3 comprises 14 residues. Germline CDR1 and CDR2: SGHTA and FQGTGA. The CDR3 is CASSPSPGQGQAFF. CDR3 coding DNA: TGTGCCAGCAGCCCAAGTCCGGGACAGGGACAAGCTTTCTTT.

Worth noting for this clone: The sample has other DNA sequences that encode this CDR3 too. V is TRBV5-1 and J is TRBJ2-2; 8 bases fit TRBD2. Germline V lookup: CDR1 SGHRS, CDR2 YFSETQ. This CDR3 region has 15 residues. Germline trimming cut 4 bases from V and 2 bases from J; bases unmatched to any gene: 4. The CDR3 here is CASSLGTSNTGELFF. The DNA of the CDR3 is TGCGCCAGCAGCCTCGGGACTAGTAACACCGGGGAGCTGTTTTTT.

The chain combines TRBV27 with TRBJ2-1, with D unclear. This CDR3 has 14 amino acids. Germline values: CDR1 MNHEY, CDR2 SMNVEV (reference sequence). V lost 3 bases, J lost 0 bases, and 6 bases lay in between. CDR3 bases: TGTGCCAGCAGTTTGGACGGCTCCTACAATGAGCAGTTCTTC. Encoded protein: CASSLDGSYNEQFF.

V is TRBV4-2 and J is TRBJ2-3; 7 bases are a match to TRBD1. J was trimmed by 1 base and V by 5 bases; bases with no gene match: 6. Per germline, CDR1 LGHNA and CDR2 YNFKEQ. This CDR3 has 15 amino acids. The DNA of the CDR3 is TGTGCCAGCAGCTTTGTAGGGGGCGGCACAGATACGCAGTATTTT. Amino acid sequence: CASSFVGGGTDTQYF.

The V gene is TRBV2, the J gene TRBJ2-7; 9 positions agree with TRBD1. V was clipped by 9 bases and J by 1 base; unmatched bases: 7. This CDR3 is built from 14 residues. Germline CDR1 and CDR2: SNHLY and FYNNEI. The CDR3, as DNA: TGTGCCAGAGGACAGGGGAGCCCATCCTACGAGCAGTACTTC. The encoded protein is CARGQGSPSYEQYF.

The CDR3 DNA follows: TGTGCCAGTCAGACTAGGGCAGATACGCAGTATTTT. This codes for CASQTRADTQYF. V and J are TRBV2 and TRBJ2-3; D perhaps matches TRBD2 (6 bases). This CDR3 contains 12 residues. Trimming shortened V by 9 bases and J by 4 bases, and 11 bases separated the two germline ends. Per germline, CDR1 SNHLY and CDR2 FYNNEI.

This rearrangement joins TRBV27 to TRBJ2-3; 11 nucleotides match TRBD2. Germline V gene sequence: CDR1 MNHEY, CDR2 SMNVEV (reference sequence). Trimming removed 5 bases from V and 3 bases from J; junction bases left unmatched: 10. The length of the CDR3 is 17 residues. CDR3 loop: CASSPPGLAVGTDTQYF. The CDR3 DNA follows: TGTGCCAGCAGTCCGCCGGGACTAGCGGTCGGAACAGATACGCAGTATTTT.

This chain connects TRBV7-6 to TRBJ1-3; the D is unclear. The CDR3 extends over 14 amino acids. Per germline, CDR1 SGHVS and CDR2 FNYEAQ. V lost 1 base, J lost 3 bases, and 7 bases lay in between. In nucleotides, the CDR3 is TGTGCCAGCAGCTTAGGGGCACTTGGAAACACCATATATTTT. Translating gives CASSLGALGNTIYF.

The chain joins TRBV11-2 to TRBJ2-2, with D hard to call. Germline-derived CDR1 and CDR2 are SGHAT and FQNNGV. The CDR3 is 12 amino acids. The V gene lost 7 bases and the J gene lost 0 bases, with 3 bases spanning the gap. For the CDR3, the DNA is TGTGCCAGCAATTCGAACACCGGGGAGCTGTTTTTT. This encodes CASNSNTGELFF. Complete variable domain (other parts from reference TRBV11-2 and TRBJ2-2): EAGVAQSPRYKIIEKRQSVAFWCNPISGHATLYWYQQILGQGPKLLIQFQNNGVVDDSQLPKDRFSAERLKGVDSTLKIQPAKLEDSAVYLCASNSNTGELFFGEGSRLTVL.

The rearrangement joins TRBV7-2 to TRBJ2-1, with 7 bases identical to TRBD1. Germline CDR1 and CDR2: SGHTA and FQGNSA. J lost 6 bases, V lost 10 bases, and 6 bases had no gene match. The CDR3 contains 12 residues. As DNA, the CDR3 is TGTGCCATTGGACAGGCCGCCAATGAGCAGTTCTTC. It codes for CAIGQAANEQFF.

This chain joins TRBV27 and TRBJ2-1; tentatively, D is TRBD1 or TRBD2 (5 bases each). CDR1 MNHEY and CDR2 SMNVEV come from the germline V gene (reference sequence). The V end was cut by 5 bases, the J end by 2 bases, with 22 bases between. The CDR3 loop spans 18 amino acids. DNA of the CDR3: TGTGCCAGCAGTCCTCGCTCCTCCGGGACGCTTACCTACAATGAGCAGTTCTTC. Translated: CASSPRSSGTLTYNEQFF.

This sequence joins TRBV28 and TRBJ2-5; TRBD2 matches at 10 bases. The length of the CDR3 is 15 residues. Trimming at V came to 2 bases and at J to 6 bases, leaving 6 bases not matched to a gene. Germline loops: CDR1 MDHEN, CDR2 SYDVKM. The CDR3 is CASSLPSGSLQTQYF. The CDR3, as DNA: TGTGCCAGCAGTTTACCTAGCGGGAGTTTGCAGACCCAGTACTTC.

V and J are TRBV27 and TRBJ1-2; D remains ambiguous. Deletions cut 3 bases from V and 0 bases from J, with 8 bases between. The germline V gene encodes CDR1 MNHEY and CDR2 SMNVEV (reference sequence). This CDR3 has 14 residues. The CDR3 sequence is CASSFSPPNYGYTF. The CDR3 region has the DNA TGTGCCAGCAGTTTTTCACCACCTAACTATGGCTACACCTTC.